These 15 T cell receptor beta chains were sequenced from one sample in a study of Tregs in tolerant kidney transplant recipients. Assay used: immunoSEQ multiplex PCR; TCRdb lists only in-frame clones, some missing. The table has 9,500 to 12,000 clones, approximately 90% seen once; the top ten hold 4.5% to 7%. For these receptors, no antigen is known. The input for sequencing was Tregs from blood cultured with allogeneic cells, taken before the transplant. The source of these receptors is a human patient who received a combined kidney and bone marrow transplant.

J is TRBJ2-7 and V is TRBV6-1; 7 bases line up with TRBD2. This CDR3 has 14 amino acids. V was pared by 6 bases and J by 2 bases, with 7 bases of the junction left unmatched. Germline-derived CDR1 and CDR2 are MNHNS and SASEGT. The CDR3 DNA is TGTGCCAGCAGGGTGCGGGGAGGGGCCTACGAGCAGTACTTC. Its protein product is CASRVRGGAYEQYF.

The gene calls are TRBV11-3 and TRBJ1-2; weak D call: TRBD1 (5 bases). CDR3 size: 15 residues. Trimming removed 6 bases from V and 5 bases from J, with 19 bases in between. From germline, CDR1 is SGHNT and CDR2 YENEEA. CDR3 loop: CASSPTRDGRYGYTF. The CDR3 DNA sequence: TGTGCCAGCAGTCCTACCCGGGACGGAAGATATGGCTACACCTTC.

The V and J genes are TRBV10-3 and TRBJ2-3; TRBD1 is a possible D gene (6 bases). The CDR3 has 14 residues. Trimming shortened V by 3 bases and J by 6 bases, and 13 bases separated the two germline ends. Germline CDR1 and CDR2: ENHRY and SYGVKD. In DNA form, the CDR3 reads TGTGCCATCAGTGAACAAGGGGGTAGTGATACGCAGTATTTT. It codes for CAISEQGGSDTQYF.

The genes are TRBV7-2 and TRBJ2-5, with D possibly matching TRBD2 (6 bases). The CDR3 consists of 12 residues. CDR1 SGHTA and CDR2 FQGNSA come from the germline V gene. Trimming cost V 5 bases and J 5 bases, with 9 bases left between them. The CDR3 sequence: CASSPTRETQYF. The CDR3 DNA reads TGTGCCAGCAGCCCGACTAGGGAGACCCAGTACTTC.

The chain employs TRBV5-5 and TRBJ2-7, with a weak D call TRBD1 (6 bases). This CDR3 contains 15 residues. Germline V gene sequence: CDR1 SGHKS, CDR2 YYEKEE (reference sequence). V shed 0 bases and J shed 2 bases, with 12 bases lying between them. The CDR3 sequence: CASSLGQARAYEQYF. DNA for the CDR3: TGTGCCAGCAGCTTGGGACAGGCTAGGGCCTACGAGCAGTACTTC.

The chain couples TRBV7-2 to TRBJ1-4, with D possibly matching TRBD1 (5 bases). The CDR3 is 15 amino acids. Deletions cut 5 bases from V and 0 bases from J, with 10 bases between. From germline, CDR1 is SGHTA and CDR2 FQGNSA. CDR3 residues: CASSAGSATNEKLFF. The CDR3 bases are TGTGCCAGCAGCGCAGGGAGTGCAACTAATGAAAAACTGTTTTTT.

Only one count was recorded for this clone. This chain uses TRBV5-1 with TRBJ1-1; weak D call: TRBD1 (5 bases). The V gene lost 6 bases and the J gene lost 1 base, with 10 bases spanning the gap. The germline V gene has CDR1 SGHRS and CDR2 YFSETQ. The CDR3 contains 13 residues. In nucleotides, the CDR3 is TGCGCCAGCACCAAGACAGCGAACACTGAAGCTTTCTTT. Amino acids: CASTKTANTEAFF. Full variable domain (rest looked up from reference TRBV5-1 and TRBJ1-1): KAGVTQTPRYLIKTRGQQVTLSCSPISGHRSVSWYQQTPGQGLQFLFEYFSETQRNKGNFPGRFSGRQFSNSRSEMNVSTLELGDSALYLCASTKTANTEAFFGQGTRLTVV.

This chain connects TRBV11-2 to TRBJ1-1; weak D call: TRBD1 (5 bases). This CDR3 contains 13 residues. The germline CDR1 and CDR2 sequences are SGHAT and FQNNGV. The V and J ends lost 4 bases and 3 bases respectively, with 9 bases between them. The CDR3 is CASSWSGDTEAFF. DNA for the CDR3: TGTGCCAGCAGCTGGTCGGGGGACACTGAAGCTTTCTTT.

Concerning this clone itself: The same CDR3 can be traced to other DNA sequences in this sample. V is TRBV5-1 and J is TRBJ2-7, with 8 bases identical to TRBD2. Trimming removed 4 bases from V and 0 bases from J; junction bases left unmatched: 12. The CDR3 length is 17 residues. The germline V gene encodes CDR1 SGHRS and CDR2 YFSETQ. The CDR3 nucleotides read TGCGCCAGCAGCCGGGTAACGCCGGGGGGGAGCTCCTACGAGCAGTACTTC. Translating gives CASSRVTPGGSSYEQYF.

The chain combines TRBV6-5 with TRBJ2-5; TRBD2 agrees at 8 bases. V shed 6 bases and J 4 bases; nucleotides not matched to a gene: 4. The CDR3 runs 13 residues. CDR1 MNHEY and CDR2 SVGAGI come from the germline V gene. CDR3 amino acids: CASRQLAAETQYF. CDR3 DNA sequence: TGTGCCAGCAGACAACTAGCGGCAGAGACCCAGTACTTC.

The chain uses TRBV7-8 and TRBJ1-1; 8 bases line up with TRBD1. Trimming cost V 1 base and J 4 bases; bases outside gene matches: 11. Germline V gene sequence: CDR1 SGHVS, CDR2 FQNEAQ. The CDR3 totals 17 residues. This CDR3 is CASSLGRTGYRSTEAFF. The CDR3 bases are TGTGCCAGCAGCTTAGGGCGGACAGGGTATCGATCCACTGAAGCTTTCTTT.

The V gene is TRBV7-2, the J gene TRBJ2-7; D unclear. The germline V gene encodes CDR1 SGHTA and CDR2 FQGNSA. The CDR3 is 12 residues long. Trimming stripped 5 bases from V and 4 bases from J, with 9 bases between. CDR3 DNA: TGTGCCAGCAGCACGTCAATGTACGAGCAGTACTTC. Amino acids: CASSTSMYEQYF.

This clone was found once. The chain uses TRBV7-8 and TRBJ2-7; a weak D match, TRBD1 (6 bases). From germline, CDR1 is SGHVS and CDR2 FQNEAQ. The CDR3 covers 14 residues. Trimming shortened V by 1 base and J by 4 bases, and 11 bases separated the two germline ends. CDR3 amino acids: CASSLEGGAYEQYF. The CDR3 DNA sequence: TGTGCCAGCAGCTTAGAAGGGGGTGCGTACGAGCAGTACTTC.

V and J are TRBV4-2 and TRBJ1-2; unclear D gene. This CDR3 contains 13 residues. Trimming shortened V by 1 base and J by 6 bases, and 9 bases separated the two germline ends. Germline CDR1 LGHNA, CDR2 YNFKEQ. The CDR3 nucleotides are TGTGCCAGCAGCCAAGGTCCTTCGGATGGCTACACCTTC. Translation: CASSQGPSDGYTF.

The chain employs TRBV6-5 and TRBJ2-7; 7 positions match TRBD1. V gave up 0 bases and J gave up 2 bases; unmatched junction bases: 7. There are 16 residues in the CDR3. In germline, CDR1 is MNHEY, CDR2 SVGAGI. The CDR3 region has the DNA TGTGCCAGCAGTTACTCTATAGTCCAGGGGGCCTACGAGCAGTACTTC. Translation gives CASSYSIVQGAYEQYF.